Each of the 18 T cell receptor beta chains below was sequenced from the same sample in a study of blood T cell repertoires in COVID-19. Sequencing used immunoSEQ multiplex PCR; TCRdb keeps in-frame clones, though not all of them. The data show 72,000 or so clones, about 93% seen once. Input material: peripheral blood. These TCRs come from an elderly woman with acute or convalescent COVID-19.

The gene calls are TRBV3-1 (or the pseudogene TRBV3-2) and TRBJ2-7, with 8 bases aligning to TRBD2. With V trimmed by 0 bases and J by 1 base, 5 bases remained unmatched. Germline assignment: CDR1 LGHDT and CDR2 YNNKEL (reference sequence). The CDR3 loop spans 16 amino acids. Here the CDR3 reads CASSQDVLAGSYEQYF. As DNA, the CDR3 is TGTGCCAGCAGCCAAGATGTGCTAGCGGGTTCCTACGAGCAGTACTTC.

This chain joins TRBV15 and TRBJ2-2, with D unresolved. The CDR3 totals 13 residues. The germline gives CDR1 LNHNV, CDR2 YYDKDF (reference sequence). Trimming cost V 0 bases and J 5 bases, with 4 bases left between them. CDR3 protein: CATSRDSTGELFF. CDR3 sequence (DNA): TGTGCCACCAGCAGAGATTCGACCGGGGAGCTGTTTTTT.

This chain connects TRBV24-1 to TRBJ2-3; TRBD1 matches at 8 bases. The CDR3 sequence is 14 residues long. The V segment lost 5 bases and the J segment 5 bases; nucleotides outside the gene matches: 5. The germline V gene has CDR1 KGHDR and CDR2 SFDVKD. The CDR3 bases are TGTGCCACCAGTGTAACAGGGGGAGGAGATACGCAGTATTTT. This gives the protein CATSVTGGGDTQYF.

This chain links TRBV19 with TRBJ1-3; 8 nucleotides match TRBD1. Germline CDR1 and CDR2: LNHDA and SQIVND (reference sequence). V lost 6 bases and J lost 3; bases outside the gene matches: 10. There are 16 residues in the CDR3. For the CDR3, the DNA is TGTGCCAGTAGGCAGCCGGGACAGGACATTGGAAACACCATATATTTT. This codes for CASRQPGQDIGNTIYF.

V and J are TRBV6-5 and TRBJ2-1, with D unresolved. Germline V CDR1 and CDR2: MNHEY, SVGAGI. The CDR3 is 12 amino acids. Between the trimmed V and J ends, which lost 8 bases and 9 bases, there was a span of 14 bases. CDR3 in amino acids: CASGPPRSEQFF. The CDR3, as DNA: TGTGCCAGCGGCCCTCCTAGGAGTGAGCAGTTCTTC.

This sequence joins TRBV6-6 and TRBJ2-3; 9 positions agree with TRBD2. V gave up 6 bases and J gave up 0 bases; unmatched junction bases: 7. The V gene's germline CDR1 is MNHNY and CDR2 SVGAGI (reference sequence). This CDR3 has 16 residues. Here the CDR3 DNA reads TGTGCCAGCAGACCCGGGACTAGCAGTAGCACAGATACGCAGTATTTT. Its translation: CASRPGTSSSTDTQYF.

The CDR3 is CASSRNPQGGYEQYF. The CDR3 DNA reads as TGTGCCAGCAGCCGGAACCCGCAGGGTGGCTACGAGCAGTACTTC. The gene calls are TRBV3-1 (or the pseudogene TRBV3-2) and TRBJ2-7; D might be TRBD1 (5 bases). This CDR3 is built from 15 residues. V lost 4 bases, J lost 3 bases, and 16 bases lay in between. CDR1 and CDR2 (germline): LGHDT, YNNKEL (reference sequence).

Of note for this clone: Other DNA sequences of this sample code for an identical CDR3. The rearrangement uses TRBV5-1 and TRBJ2-3; 11 bases are a match to TRBD2. V was clipped by 0 bases and J by 1 base; unmatched bases: 1. In germline, CDR1 is SGHRS, CDR2 YFSETQ. CDR3 length equals 16 residues. CDR3 bases: TGCGCCAGCAGCTTGGAACTAGCGGGGGGCACAGATACGCAGTATTTT. This sequence encodes CASSLELAGGTDTQYF.

The chain employs TRBV6-2 or TRBV6-3 and TRBJ2-5, with TRBD2 matching 7 bases. Germline V gene data show CDR1 as MNHEY and CDR2 as SVGEGT. Trimming cost V 4 bases and J 0 bases; bases outside gene matches: 2. CDR3 length: 14 residues. As DNA, the CDR3 is TGTGCCAGCAGTTCCGGGGGGTACCAAGAGACCCAGTACTTC. It translates to CASSSGGYQETQYF.

V usage is TRBV5-1 and J usage is TRBJ2-3; D may be TRBD2 (5 bases). The germline V gene has CDR1 SGHRS and CDR2 YFSETQ. The length of the CDR3 is 14 residues. V gave up 0 bases and J gave up 3 bases, with 8 bases separating them. CDR3 coding DNA: TGCGCCAGCAGCTTGGGGGGAGTAACAGATACGCAGTATTTT. This translates into CASSLGGVTDTQYF.

The chain carries TRBV19 and TRBJ2-1, with D possibly being TRBD2 (6 bases). CDR3 length: 15 residues. Germline V gene lookup returns CDR1 LNHDA and CDR2 SQIVND (reference sequence). V lost 1 base to trimming and J lost 1 base, with 8 bases between them. The CDR3 protein is CASSIGSGSYNEQFF. The CDR3 region has the DNA TGTGCCAGTAGTATAGGTAGCGGTTCCTACAATGAGCAGTTCTTC.

The gene calls are TRBV5-5 and TRBJ1-1; TRBD1 is a possible D gene (6 bases). Trimming took 4 bases from V and 5 from J, leaving 12 bases between them. CDR1 SGHKS and CDR2 YYEKEE come from the germline V gene (reference sequence). The CDR3 covers 13 residues. In nucleotides, the CDR3 is TGTGCCAGCAGCGAGCAGGGGTCGACTGAAGCTTTCTTT. Amino acid sequence: CASSEQGSTEAFF.

J is TRBJ1-5 and V is TRBV4-1; the D is unclear. Trimming took off 0 bases at V and 3 bases at J, with 18 bases between the two ends. The CDR3 contains 18 residues. Germline lookup yields CDR1 MGHRA and CDR2 YSYEKL. The CDR3 DNA follows: TGCGCCAGCAGCCAAGATTGGGAGGGAAGTTCGATCAATCAGCCCCAGCATTTT. It codes for CASSQDWEGSSINQPQHF.

The chain joins TRBV27 to TRBJ1-5; a possible D gene is TRBD1 (5 bases). Trimming removed 7 bases from V and 6 bases from J, with 10 bases in between. Germline V gives CDR1 MNHEY, CDR2 SMNVEV (reference sequence). The CDR3 runs to 12 residues. CDR3 nucleotides: TGTGCCAGCACTCTAGGGGCTCAGCCCCAGCATTTT. Translated, it gives CASTLGAQPQHF.

This sequence joins TRBV5-1 and TRBJ1-2; perhaps TRBD1 as D (5 bases). The germline V gene encodes CDR1 SGHRS and CDR2 YFSETQ. The V and J ends lost 2 bases and 3 bases respectively, with 11 bases between them. The CDR3 extends over 14 amino acids. For the CDR3, the DNA is TGCGCCAGCAGCTTAGGAACAGGCGACTATGGCTACACCTTC. Amino acid sequence: CASSLGTGDYGYTF.

This clone was picked up one time. This chain joins TRBV7-9 and TRBJ1-4; 8 bases align to TRBD1. The junction had 9 bases not matched to a gene; V was cut back by 7 bases and J by 8 bases. Germline CDR1 reads SEHNR; CDR2 reads FQNEAQ (reference sequence). The CDR3 length is 14 residues. The CDR3 reads CASTQTGVGEKLFF. Here the CDR3 DNA reads TGTGCCAGCACACAGACAGGGGTTGGCGAAAAACTGTTTTTT.

This chain connects TRBV5-1 to TRBJ2-7, with 8 bases matching TRBD2. The V segment lost 3 bases and the J segment 3 bases; nucleotides outside the gene matches: 8. This CDR3 has 15 amino acids. Germline values: CDR1 SGHRS, CDR2 YFSETQ. The CDR3 here is CASSWGTRGVYEQYF. DNA for the CDR3: TGCGCCAGCAGCTGGGGGACTAGAGGCGTCTACGAGCAGTACTTC.

The rearrangement links TRBV28 to TRBJ1-5; weak D call: TRBD1 (6 bases). This CDR3 region has 15 residues. V was shortened by 5 bases and J by 11 bases, with 22 bases between the two germline ends. Germline CDR1 MDHEN, CDR2 SYDVKM. In DNA form, the CDR3 reads TGTGCCAGCAGTGCTGGGCAGGGGCCCACCTGGACCCAGCATTTT. This sequence encodes CASSAGQGPTWTQHF.